This T cell receptor (beta chain) was captured in a study of T cell responses to AZD1222 COVID-19 vaccine. Germline loops: CDR1 MDHEN, CDR2 SYDVKM. The CDR3 sequence is 11 residues long. V was pared by 9 bases and J by 8 bases, with 11 bases between. Only in-frame clones appear in the TCRdb table, and some are missing; sequencing was by immunoSEQ multiplex PCR. The table shows approximately 110,000 clones, with 70% to 90% occurring only once. About this clone itself: What it binds is unknown.

Study-wide results and limits: Mapped onto spike, vaccine-associated CD4 TCRs spanned it and were dominant at 160-218 and 743-854.

This receptor was taken from an adult in good health. The rearrangement uses TRBV28 and TRBJ2-1; possible D gene TRBD2, 6 bases. This material consisted of peripheral blood, taken on day 0 of AZD1222 vaccination. The CDR3 reads CASSRGYEQFF. The CDR3 coding sequence is TGTGCCAGTTCCCGGGGGTATGAGCAGTTCTTC.